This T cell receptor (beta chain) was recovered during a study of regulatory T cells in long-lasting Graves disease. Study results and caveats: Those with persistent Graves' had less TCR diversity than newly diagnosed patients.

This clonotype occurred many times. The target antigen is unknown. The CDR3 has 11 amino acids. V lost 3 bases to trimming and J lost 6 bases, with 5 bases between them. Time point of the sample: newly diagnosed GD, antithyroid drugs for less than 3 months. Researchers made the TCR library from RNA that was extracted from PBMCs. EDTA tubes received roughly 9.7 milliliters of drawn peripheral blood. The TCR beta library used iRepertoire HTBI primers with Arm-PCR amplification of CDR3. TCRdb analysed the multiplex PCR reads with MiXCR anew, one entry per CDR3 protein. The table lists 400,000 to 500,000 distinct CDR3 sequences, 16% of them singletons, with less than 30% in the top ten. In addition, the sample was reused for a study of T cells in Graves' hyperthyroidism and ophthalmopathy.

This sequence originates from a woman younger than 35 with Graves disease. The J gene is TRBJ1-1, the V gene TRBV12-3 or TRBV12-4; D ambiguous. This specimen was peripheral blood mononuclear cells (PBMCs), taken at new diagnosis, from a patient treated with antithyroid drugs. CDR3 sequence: CASSFDAEAFF. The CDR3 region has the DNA TGTGCCAGCAGTTTTGACGCTGAAGCTTTCTTT.